This T cell receptor (beta chain) was documented in a study of cytomegalovirus exposure and HLA in healthy donors. Study at large: Earlier, some 200 million T cells were analyzed, and about 100 million unique TCR beta sequences were found among them.

Use of 60 Vbeta and 13 Jbeta primers characterized the PCR. Measured with immunoSEQ multiplex PCR; TCRdb has only the in-frame clones, and not every one. In the table there are 150,000 to 200,000 clones, more than 60% of which are singletons. About this clone: The antigen remains unidentified.

The CDR3 loop spans 14 amino acids. Trimming removed 2 bases from V and 5 bases from J; junction bases left unmatched: 4. Germline CDR1 and CDR2: SGHRS and YFSETQ. Study-level results: The classifier was said to identify cytomegalovirus status with high specificity and sensitivity.

The clonotype was recovered from a male donor in good health and CMV-seronegative. This sequence joins TRBV5-1 and TRBJ2-7; 10 bases line up with TRBD1. The sample consisted of PBMCs. DNA for the CDR3: TGCGCCAGCAGCTTTCGGGACAGGGGCAACGAGCAGTACTTC. It codes for CASSFRDRGNEQYF.